This T cell receptor beta chain comes out of a study of T cells in Graves' hyperthyroidism and ophthalmopathy. Study-wide results and caveats: Progression to ophthalmopathy was predicted a median of 6.5 months early. Also found in blood were most expanded thyroid clonotypes above 0.001.

In regard to this clonotype: Antigen unknown. Germline is not matched at one junction end, which may reflect a read error.

This CDR3 region has 14 residues. Germline V lookup: CDR1 SQVTM, CDR2 ANQGSEA. Amplified regions were TCR beta CDR3 sequences from RNA transcripts. HTBI primers were used for first-round RT-PCR of the TCR CDR3. Using its own MiXCR run on the multiplex PCR reads, TCRdb lists one record per CDR3 protein. The sample holds fewer than 800,000 distinct CDR3 sequences; roughly 15% are singletons and the top ten take around 7.7%. The gene calls are TRBV29-1 and TRBJ2-1; 8 nucleotides agree with TRBD1. The receptor was derived from a man younger than 35 with Graves' hyperthyroidism. The sample was blood. CDR3 residues: CSVVRTGFDNKQFF. The CDR3 DNA sequence: TGCAGCGTTGTCCGGACAGGGTTTGACAATAAGCAGTTCTTC.